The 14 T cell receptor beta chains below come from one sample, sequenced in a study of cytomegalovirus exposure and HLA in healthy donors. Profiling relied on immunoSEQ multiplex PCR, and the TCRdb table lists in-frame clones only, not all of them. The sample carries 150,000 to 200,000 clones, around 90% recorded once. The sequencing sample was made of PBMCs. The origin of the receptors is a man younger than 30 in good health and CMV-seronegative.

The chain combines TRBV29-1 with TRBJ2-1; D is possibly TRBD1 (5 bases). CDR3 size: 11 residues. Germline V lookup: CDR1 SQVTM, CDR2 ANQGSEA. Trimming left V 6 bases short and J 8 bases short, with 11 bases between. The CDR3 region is CSVRAADEQFF. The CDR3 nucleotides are TGCAGCGTCAGGGCCGCGGATGAGCAGTTCTTC.

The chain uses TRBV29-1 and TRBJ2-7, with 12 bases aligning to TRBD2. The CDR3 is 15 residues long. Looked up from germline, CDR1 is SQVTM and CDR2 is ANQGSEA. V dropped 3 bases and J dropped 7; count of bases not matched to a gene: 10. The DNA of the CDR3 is TGCAGCGTTGAGGGAGCCACTAGCGGGAGGTGGGAGCAGTACTTC. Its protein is CSVEGATSGRWEQYF.

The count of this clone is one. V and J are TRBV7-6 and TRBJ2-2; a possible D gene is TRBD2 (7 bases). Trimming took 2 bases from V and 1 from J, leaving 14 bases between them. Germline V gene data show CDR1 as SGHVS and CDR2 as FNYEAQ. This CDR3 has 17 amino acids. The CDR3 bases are TGTGCCAGCAGCTTACCGGGCGGGGGCCTGAACACCGGGGAGCTGTTTTTT. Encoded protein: CASSLPGGGLNTGELFF.

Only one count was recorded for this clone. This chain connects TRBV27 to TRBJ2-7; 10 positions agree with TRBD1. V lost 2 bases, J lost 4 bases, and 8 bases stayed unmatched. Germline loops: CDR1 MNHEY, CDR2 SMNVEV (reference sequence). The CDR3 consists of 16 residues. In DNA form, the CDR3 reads TGTGCCAGCAGTTTAGCTCCGGGACAGGGGTTGTACGAGCAGTACTTC. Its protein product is CASSLAPGQGLYEQYF.

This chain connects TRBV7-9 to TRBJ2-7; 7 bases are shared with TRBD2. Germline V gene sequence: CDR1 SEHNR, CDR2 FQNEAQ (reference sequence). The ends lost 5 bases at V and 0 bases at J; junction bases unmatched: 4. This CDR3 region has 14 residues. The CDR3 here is CASSRGEGSYEQYV. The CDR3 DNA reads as TGTGCCAGCAGCCGCGGGGAGGGCTCCTACGAGCAGTACGTC.

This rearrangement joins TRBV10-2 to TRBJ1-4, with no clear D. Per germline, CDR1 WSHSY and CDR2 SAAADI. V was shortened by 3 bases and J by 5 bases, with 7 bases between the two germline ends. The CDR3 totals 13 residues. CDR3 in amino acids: CASSDDLNEKLFF. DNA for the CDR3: TGCGCCAGCAGTGACGACTTGAATGAAAAACTGTTTTTT.

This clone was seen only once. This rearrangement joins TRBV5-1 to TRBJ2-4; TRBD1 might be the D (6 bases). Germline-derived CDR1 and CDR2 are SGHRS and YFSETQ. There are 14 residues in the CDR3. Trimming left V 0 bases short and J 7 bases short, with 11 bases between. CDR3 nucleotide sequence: TGCGCCAGCAGCTTGGCGGGCAGGGGCAACATTCAGTACTTC. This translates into CASSLAGRGNIQYF.

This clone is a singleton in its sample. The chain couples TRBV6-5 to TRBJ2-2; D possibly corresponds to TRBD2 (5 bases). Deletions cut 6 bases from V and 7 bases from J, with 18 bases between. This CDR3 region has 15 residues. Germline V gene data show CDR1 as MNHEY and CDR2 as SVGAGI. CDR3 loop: CASSLRTGADGELFF. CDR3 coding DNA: TGTGCCAGCAGCCTACGGACTGGAGCCGACGGGGAGCTGTTTTTT.

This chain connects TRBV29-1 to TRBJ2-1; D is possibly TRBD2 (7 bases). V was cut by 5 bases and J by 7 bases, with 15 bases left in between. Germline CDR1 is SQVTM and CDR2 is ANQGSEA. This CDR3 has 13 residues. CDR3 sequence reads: CSVFGGLSNEQFF. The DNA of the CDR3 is TGCAGCGTTTTCGGGGGGCTATCGAATGAGCAGTTCTTC.

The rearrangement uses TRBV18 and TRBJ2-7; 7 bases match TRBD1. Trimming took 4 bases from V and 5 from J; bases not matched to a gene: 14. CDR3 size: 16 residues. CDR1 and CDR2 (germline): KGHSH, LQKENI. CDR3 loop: CASSQGDRADFDEQYV. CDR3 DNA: TGTGCCAGCTCACAAGGAGACAGGGCTGATTTTGACGAGCAGTACGTC.

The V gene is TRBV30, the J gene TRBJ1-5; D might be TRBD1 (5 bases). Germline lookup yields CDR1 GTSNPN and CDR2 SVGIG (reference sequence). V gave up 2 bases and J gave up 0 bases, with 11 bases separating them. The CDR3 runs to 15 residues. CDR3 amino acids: CAWSHGGTSNQPQHF. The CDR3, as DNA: TGTGCCTGGAGTCATGGGGGGACTAGCAATCAGCCCCAGCATTTT.

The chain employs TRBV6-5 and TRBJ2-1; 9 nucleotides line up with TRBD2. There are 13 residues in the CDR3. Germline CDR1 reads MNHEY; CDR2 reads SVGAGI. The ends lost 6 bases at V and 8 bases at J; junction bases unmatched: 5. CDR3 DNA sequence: TGTGCCAGCAGGGGGCGGGAGGGGGATGAGCAGTTCTTC. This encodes CASRGREGDEQFF.

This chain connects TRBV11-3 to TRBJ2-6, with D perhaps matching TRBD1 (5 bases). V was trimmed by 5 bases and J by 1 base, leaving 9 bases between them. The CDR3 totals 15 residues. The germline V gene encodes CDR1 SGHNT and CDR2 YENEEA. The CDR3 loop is CASSPGQSGANVLTF. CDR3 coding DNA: TGTGCCAGCAGCCCAGGACAATCTGGGGCCAACGTCCTGACTTTC.

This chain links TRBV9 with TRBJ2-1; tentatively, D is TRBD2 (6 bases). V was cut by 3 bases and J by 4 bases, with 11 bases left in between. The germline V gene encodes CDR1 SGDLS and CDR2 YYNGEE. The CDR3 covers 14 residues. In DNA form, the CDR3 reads TGTGCCAGCAGCGGGGGACTGGGATACAATGAGCAGTTCTTC. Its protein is CASSGGLGYNEQFF.